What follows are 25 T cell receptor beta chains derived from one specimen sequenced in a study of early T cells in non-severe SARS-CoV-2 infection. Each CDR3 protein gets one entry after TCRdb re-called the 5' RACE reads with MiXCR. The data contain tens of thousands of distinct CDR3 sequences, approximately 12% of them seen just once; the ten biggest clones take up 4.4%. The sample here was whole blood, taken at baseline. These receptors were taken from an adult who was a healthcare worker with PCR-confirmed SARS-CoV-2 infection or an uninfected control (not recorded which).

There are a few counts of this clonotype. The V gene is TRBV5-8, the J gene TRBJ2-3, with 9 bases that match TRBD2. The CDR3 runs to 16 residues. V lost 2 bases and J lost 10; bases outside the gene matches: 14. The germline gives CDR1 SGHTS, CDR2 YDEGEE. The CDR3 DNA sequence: TGTGCCAGCAGCTTCAAGACAGCGGGGGGACCCCGTGCGCAGTATTTT. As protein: CASSFKTAGGPRAQYF. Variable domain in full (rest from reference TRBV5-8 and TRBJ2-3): EAGVTQSPTHLIKTRGQQATLRCSPISGHTSVYWYQQALGLGLQFLLWYDEGEERNRGNFPPRFSGRQFPNYSSELNVNALELEDSALYLCASSFKTAGGPRAQYFGPGTRLTVL.

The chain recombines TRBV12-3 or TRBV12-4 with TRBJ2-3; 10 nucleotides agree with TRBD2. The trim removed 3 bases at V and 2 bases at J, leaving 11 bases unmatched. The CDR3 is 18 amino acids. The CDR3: CASSLWASGGDPTDTQYF. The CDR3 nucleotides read TGTGCCAGCAGTTTGTGGGCTAGCGGGGGTGACCCCACAGATACGCAGTATTTT.

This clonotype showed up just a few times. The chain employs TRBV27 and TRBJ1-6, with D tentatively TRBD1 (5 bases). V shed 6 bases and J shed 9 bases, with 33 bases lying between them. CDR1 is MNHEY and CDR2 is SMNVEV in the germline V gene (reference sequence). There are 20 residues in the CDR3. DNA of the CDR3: TGTGCCAGCAGCCCCCTACGGGAAGCGCTACTCTTGCGGGGGAGTTCACCCCTCCACTTT. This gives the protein CASSPLREALLLRGSSPLHF.

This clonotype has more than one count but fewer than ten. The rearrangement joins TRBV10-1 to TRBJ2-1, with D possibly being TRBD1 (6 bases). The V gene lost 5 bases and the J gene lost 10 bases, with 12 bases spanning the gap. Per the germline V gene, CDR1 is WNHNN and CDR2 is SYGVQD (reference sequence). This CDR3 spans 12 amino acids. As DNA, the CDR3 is TGCGCCAGCAGTCAGGGGATCGGCGAGCAGTTCTTC. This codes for CASSQGIGEQFF.

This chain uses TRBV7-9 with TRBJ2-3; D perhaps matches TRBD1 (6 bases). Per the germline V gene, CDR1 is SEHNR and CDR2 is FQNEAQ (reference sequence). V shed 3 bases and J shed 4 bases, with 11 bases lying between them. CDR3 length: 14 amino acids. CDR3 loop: CASSFQGHSDTQYF. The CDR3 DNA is TGTGCCAGCAGCTTCCAGGGACATTCAGATACGCAGTATTTT.

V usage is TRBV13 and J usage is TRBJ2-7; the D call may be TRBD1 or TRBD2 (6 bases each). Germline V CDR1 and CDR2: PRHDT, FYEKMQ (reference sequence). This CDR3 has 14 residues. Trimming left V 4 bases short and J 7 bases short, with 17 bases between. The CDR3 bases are TGTGCCAGCAGCTCACCTTTGCGGAGGGGGGAGCAGTACTTC. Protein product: CASSSPLRRGEQYF.

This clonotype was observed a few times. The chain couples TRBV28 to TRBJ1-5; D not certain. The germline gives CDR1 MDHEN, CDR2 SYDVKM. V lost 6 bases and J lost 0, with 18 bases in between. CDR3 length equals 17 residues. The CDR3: CASSPVAWTVSNQPQHF. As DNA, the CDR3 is TGTGCCAGCAGCCCGGTGGCCTGGACGGTTAGCAATCAGCCCCAGCATTTT.

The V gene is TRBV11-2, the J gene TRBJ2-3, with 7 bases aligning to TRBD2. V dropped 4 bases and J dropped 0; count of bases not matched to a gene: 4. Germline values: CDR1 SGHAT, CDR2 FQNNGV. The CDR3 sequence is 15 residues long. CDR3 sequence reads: CASSSRGSSTDTQYF. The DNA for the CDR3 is TGTGCCAGCAGCTCGCGGGGGTCTAGCACAGATACGCAGTATTTT.

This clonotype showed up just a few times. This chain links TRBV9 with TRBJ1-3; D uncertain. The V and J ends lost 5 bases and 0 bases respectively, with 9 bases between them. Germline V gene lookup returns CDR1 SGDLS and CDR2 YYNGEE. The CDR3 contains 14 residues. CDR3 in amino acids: CASSGSSSGNTIYF. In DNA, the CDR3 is TGTGCCAGCAGTGGCAGTAGCTCTGGAAACACCATATATTTT.

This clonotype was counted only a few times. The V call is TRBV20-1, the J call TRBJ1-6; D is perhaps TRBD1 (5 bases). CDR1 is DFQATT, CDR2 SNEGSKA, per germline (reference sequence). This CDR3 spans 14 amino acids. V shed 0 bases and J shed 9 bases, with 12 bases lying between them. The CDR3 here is CSARENQGISPLHF. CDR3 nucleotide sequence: TGCAGTGCTAGAGAGAATCAGGGCATTTCACCCCTCCACTTT.

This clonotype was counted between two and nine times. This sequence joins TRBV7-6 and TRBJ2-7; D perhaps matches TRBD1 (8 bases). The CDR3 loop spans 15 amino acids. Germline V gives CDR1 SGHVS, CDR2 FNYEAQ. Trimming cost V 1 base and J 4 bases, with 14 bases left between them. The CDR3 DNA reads TGTGCCAGCAGCTTAGTACAGGGGGAGGGGTACGAGCAGTACTTC. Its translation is CASSLVQGEGYEQYF.

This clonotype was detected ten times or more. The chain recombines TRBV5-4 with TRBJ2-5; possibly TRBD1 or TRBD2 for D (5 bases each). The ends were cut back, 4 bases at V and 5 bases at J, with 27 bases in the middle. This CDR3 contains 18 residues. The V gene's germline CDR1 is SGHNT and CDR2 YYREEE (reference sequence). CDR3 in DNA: TGTGCCAGCAGCGGCCCCAGGGAAAGCTACCCAACGGGGGAGACCCAGTACTTC. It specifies CASSGPRESYPTGETQYF.

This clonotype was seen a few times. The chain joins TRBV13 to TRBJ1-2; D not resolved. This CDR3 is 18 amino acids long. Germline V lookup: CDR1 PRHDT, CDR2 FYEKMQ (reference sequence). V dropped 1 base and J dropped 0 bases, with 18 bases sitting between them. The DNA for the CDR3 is TGTGCCAGCAGCTTAGTCATGGCCGCCACGATGGCTAACTATGGCTACACCTTC. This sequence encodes CASSLVMAATMANYGYTF.

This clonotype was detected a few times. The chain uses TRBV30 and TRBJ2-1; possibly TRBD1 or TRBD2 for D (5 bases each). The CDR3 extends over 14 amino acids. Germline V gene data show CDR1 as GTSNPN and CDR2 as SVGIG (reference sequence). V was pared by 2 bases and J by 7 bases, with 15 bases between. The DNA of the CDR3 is TGTGCCTGGAGTATCGGGACCCCTGGAAATGAGCAGTTCTTC. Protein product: CAWSIGTPGNEQFF.

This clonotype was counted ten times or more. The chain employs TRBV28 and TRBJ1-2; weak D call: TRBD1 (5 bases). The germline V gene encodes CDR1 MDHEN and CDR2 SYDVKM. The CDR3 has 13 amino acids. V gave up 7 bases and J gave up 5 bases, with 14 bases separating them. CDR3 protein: CASTKGLGYGYTF. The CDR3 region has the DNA TGTGCCAGCACCAAGGGACTCGGTTATGGCTACACCTTC.

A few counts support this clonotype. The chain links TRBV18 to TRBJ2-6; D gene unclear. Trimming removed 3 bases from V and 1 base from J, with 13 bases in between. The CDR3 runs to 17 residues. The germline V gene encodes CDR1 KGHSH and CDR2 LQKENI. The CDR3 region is CASSPWEEISGANVLTF. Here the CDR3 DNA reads TGTGCCAGCTCACCGTGGGAAGAGATATCTGGGGCCAACGTCCTGACTTTC.

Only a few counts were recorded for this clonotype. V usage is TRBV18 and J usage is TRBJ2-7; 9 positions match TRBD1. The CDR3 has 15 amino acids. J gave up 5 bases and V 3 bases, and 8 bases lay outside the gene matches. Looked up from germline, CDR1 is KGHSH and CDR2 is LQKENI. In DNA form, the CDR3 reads TGTGCCAGCTCACCGGTGGACAGGGGATTCAACGAGCAGTACTTC. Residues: CASSPVDRGFNEQYF.

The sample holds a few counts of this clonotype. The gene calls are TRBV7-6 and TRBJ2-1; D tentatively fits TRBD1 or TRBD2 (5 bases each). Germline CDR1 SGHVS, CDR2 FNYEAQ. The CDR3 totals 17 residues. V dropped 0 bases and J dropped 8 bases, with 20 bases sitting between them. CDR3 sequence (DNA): TGTGCCAGCAGCTTAGCAGACCGGGACCCTGGTGGGGATGAGCAGTTCTTC. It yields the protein CASSLADRDPGGDEQFF.

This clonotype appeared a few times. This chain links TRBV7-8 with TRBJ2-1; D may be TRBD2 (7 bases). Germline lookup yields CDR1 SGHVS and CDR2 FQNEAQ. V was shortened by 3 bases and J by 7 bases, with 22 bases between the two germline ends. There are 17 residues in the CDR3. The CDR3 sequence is CASSFSAKGEGRNEQFF. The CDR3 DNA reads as TGTGCCAGCAGCTTTAGCGCCAAGGGGGAGGGCCGGAATGAGCAGTTCTTC.

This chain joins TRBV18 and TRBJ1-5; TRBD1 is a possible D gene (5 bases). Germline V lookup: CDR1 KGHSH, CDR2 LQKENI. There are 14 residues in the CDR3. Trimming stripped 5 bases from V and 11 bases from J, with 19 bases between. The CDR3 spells CASSELQEITAQHF. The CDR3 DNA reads TGTGCCAGCTCAGAGTTACAGGAGATTACGGCCCAGCATTTT.

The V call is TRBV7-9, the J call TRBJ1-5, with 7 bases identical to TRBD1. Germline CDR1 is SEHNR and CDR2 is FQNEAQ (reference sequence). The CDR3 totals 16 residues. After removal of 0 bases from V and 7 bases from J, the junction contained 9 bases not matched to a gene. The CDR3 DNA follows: TGTGCCAGCAGCTTAGCGACAGGGAACGGGGCACAGCCCCAGCATTTT. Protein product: CASSLATGNGAQPQHF.

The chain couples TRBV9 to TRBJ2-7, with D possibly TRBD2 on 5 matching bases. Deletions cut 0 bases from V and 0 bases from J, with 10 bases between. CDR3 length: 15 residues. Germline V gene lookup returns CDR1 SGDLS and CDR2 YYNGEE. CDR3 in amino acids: CASSVGTQSSYEQYF. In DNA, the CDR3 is TGTGCCAGCAGCGTAGGGACTCAAAGCTCCTACGAGCAGTACTTC.

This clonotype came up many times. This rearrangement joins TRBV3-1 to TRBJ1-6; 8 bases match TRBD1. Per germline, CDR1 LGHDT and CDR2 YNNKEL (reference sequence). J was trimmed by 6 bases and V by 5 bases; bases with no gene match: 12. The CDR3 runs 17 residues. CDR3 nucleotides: TGTGCCAGCAGCAACCCGTGGACAGGGCCCATTAATTCACCCCTCCACTTT. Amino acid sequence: CASSNPWTGPINSPLHF.

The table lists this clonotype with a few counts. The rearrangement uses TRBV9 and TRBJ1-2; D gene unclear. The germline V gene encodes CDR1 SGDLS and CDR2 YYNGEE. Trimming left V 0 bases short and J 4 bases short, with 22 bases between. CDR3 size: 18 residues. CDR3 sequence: CASSVVARAPGQSYGYTF. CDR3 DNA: TGTGCCAGCAGCGTAGTCGCGAGGGCCCCCGGGCAGAGCTATGGCTACACCTTC.

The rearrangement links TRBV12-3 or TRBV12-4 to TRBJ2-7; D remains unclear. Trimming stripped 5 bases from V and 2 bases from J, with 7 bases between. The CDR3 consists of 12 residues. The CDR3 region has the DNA TGTGCCAGCAGTCCCGCGGCCTACGAGCAGTACTTC. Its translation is CASSPAAYEQYF.